The rows below give T cell receptor beta chains drawn from one sample of a study of PD-L1 blockade in urothelial cancer. TCRdb's table, derived via immunoSEQ multiplex PCR, lists solely in-frame clones and lacks some. The table has around 38,000 clones, roughly 84% seen once. This material consisted of PBMCs, taken around atezolizumab (anti-PD-L1) treatment. These receptors were collected from a man in his fifties or sixties with urothelial cancer. CDR3s include the opening cysteine and the closing phenylalanine or tryptophan.

V gene: TRBV10-3
J gene: TRBJ2-5
CDR3 protein: CAISESASGSRSETQYF

V gene: TRBV5-1
J gene: TRBJ1-1
CDR3 protein: CASGTQNTEAFF

V gene: TRBV6-1
J gene: TRBJ1-4
CDR3 protein: CASRKETGSEKLFF

V gene: TRBV2
J gene: TRBJ1-1
CDR3 protein: CASSVFRDRAAFF

V gene: TRBV7-9
J gene: TRBJ1-1
CDR3 protein: CASSVQGGNTEAFF

V gene: TRBV18
J gene: TRBJ1-1
CDR3 protein: CASSPDRVNTEAFF

V gene: TRBV27
J gene: TRBJ2-5
CDR3 protein: CASTLTSGSETQYF

V gene: TRBV11-3
J gene: TRBJ2-1
CDR3 protein: CASRGRGTGQFF

V gene: TRBV6-4
J gene: TRBJ1-6
CDR3 protein: CASRTGGDSPLHF

V gene: TRBV19
J gene: TRBJ1-5
CDR3 protein: CASSTRGQARHQPQHF

V gene: TRBV2
J gene: TRBJ2-7
CDR3 protein: CASSGGQTFYEQYF

V gene: TRBV28
J gene: TRBJ2-2
CDR3 protein: CASRQARLPTGELFF

V gene: TRBV4-2
J gene: TRBJ1-4
CDR3 protein: CASSGSDEKLFF

V gene: TRBV2
J gene: TRBJ1-1
CDR3 protein: CASSISRGDTEAFF

V gene: TRBV5-1
J gene: TRBJ2-5
CDR3 protein: CASSLTPTGPQETQYF

V gene: TRBV27
J gene: TRBJ2-1
CDR3 protein: CASSFRLAGGYNEQFF

V gene: TRBV7-6
J gene: TRBJ1-4
CDR3 protein: CASSLGSLSGQGNNEKLFF

V gene: TRBV11-3
J gene: TRBJ2-1
CDR3 protein: CASSLGTSGADEQFF

V gene: TRBV25-1
J gene: TRBJ2-3
CDR3 protein: CASSEYRGREGDTQYF

V gene: TRBV19
J gene: TRBJ2-1
CDR3 protein: CASSISGGAYNEQFF

V gene: TRBV15
J gene: TRBJ1-2
CDR3 protein: CATSSGDDRAGYTF

V gene: TRBV28
J gene: TRBJ1-4
CDR3 protein: CASSLPAGAGEKLFF

V gene: TRBV30
J gene: TRBJ2-7
CDR3 protein: CAWEARTSGYEQYF

V gene: TRBV7-9
J gene: TRBJ2-5
CDR3 protein: CASSPGFQETQYF

V gene: TRBV9
J gene: TRBJ2-1
CDR3 protein: CASSVERRLDYNEQFF

V gene: TRBV30
J gene: TRBJ2-1
CDR3 protein: CAWSVRGANNEQFF

V gene: TRBV7-3
J gene: TRBJ2-5
CDR3 protein: CASSSSGGGGETQYF

V gene: TRBV5-1
J gene: TRBJ1-2
CDR3 protein: CASSFGSGNYGYTF

V gene: TRBV7-9
J gene: TRBJ2-7
CDR3 protein: CASSRGGQGAREQYF

V gene: TRBV5-8
J gene: TRBJ1-5
CDR3 protein: CASSSPRQGARQPQHF

V gene: TRBV28
J gene: TRBJ1-6
CDR3 protein: CASSPPNSPLHF

V gene: TRBV30
J gene: TRBJ2-7
CDR3 protein: CAWSVPRGSGAWGSYEQYF

V gene: TRBV7-9
J gene: TRBJ1-1
CDR3 protein: CASSLANRVNTEAFF

V gene: TRBV10-3
J gene: TRBJ2-7
CDR3 protein: CAISESTSGRVGEQYF

V gene: TRBV15
J gene: TRBJ2-1
CDR3 protein: CATSRETSVGEQFF

V gene: TRBV7-2
J gene: TRBJ2-7
CDR3 protein: CASSLAPGGSPLEQYF

V gene: TRBV29-1
J gene: TRBJ2-1
CDR3 protein: CSVYRDSGHNEQFF

V gene: TRBV7-6
J gene: TRBJ2-5
CDR3 protein: CASSLSVEKTQYF

V gene: TRBV30
J gene: TRBJ1-2
CDR3 protein: CAWRDLGRDGYTF

V gene: TRBV5-4
J gene: TRBJ1-2
CDR3 protein: CASNQGQGFGYTF

V gene: TRBV19
J gene: TRBJ2-5
CDR3 protein: CASSWSLASQETQYF

V gene: TRBV7-9
J gene: TRBJ2-7
CDR3 protein: CASSLVWSYEQYF

V gene: TRBV5-4
J gene: TRBJ2-3
CDR3 protein: CASSSPLGTFPDTQYF

V gene: TRBV5-1
J gene: TRBJ1-1
CDR3 protein: CASSLEFTGGTEAFF

V gene: TRBV4-3
J gene: TRBJ2-1
CDR3 protein: CASSPQTSGTFSEQFF

V gene: TRBV5-6
J gene: TRBJ2-7
CDR3 protein: CASSSGHYFYEQYF

V gene: TRBV9
J gene: TRBJ2-1
CDR3 protein: CASSVAGTINEQFF

V gene: TRBV6-1
J gene: TRBJ2-1
CDR3 protein: CASSETSWNEQFF

V gene: TRBV5-4
J gene: TRBJ2-5
CDR3 protein: CASSVTGQGGGETQYF

V gene: TRBV5-4
J gene: TRBJ2-1
CDR3 protein: CASSLDRGGYNEQFF

V gene: TRBV30
J gene: TRBJ2-2
CDR3 protein: CAWSITSGRFTGELFF

V gene: TRBV29-1
J gene: TRBJ2-3
CDR3 protein: CSVRRSQDTQYF

V gene: TRBV7-8
J gene: TRBJ2-2
CDR3 protein: CASSLAGAGELFF